The rows below give T cell receptor beta chains drawn from one sample of a study of cytomegalovirus exposure and HLA in healthy donors. Data came from immunoSEQ multiplex PCR; TCRdb stores just in-frame clones and leaves some out. The table records approximately 93,000 clones, approximately 79% of them present only once. Sequenced material: PBMCs. These TCRs come from a middle-aged woman in good health and CMV-seronegative. CDR3s include the opening cysteine and the closing phenylalanine or tryptophan. The order of the fields is clone size, D gene, J gene, V gene, CDR3 DNA, CDR3 protein. The D gene is left open where the match is weak. Some rows have no size entry. The others give once, few or many, or a class for an expanded clone.

clone_size: NA; d_call: NA; j_call: TRBJ1-6; v_call: TRBV2; cdr3_nt: TGTGCCAGCACAGGCAGGGATTCACCCCTCCACTTT; cdr3_aa: CASTGRDSPLHF
clone_size: NA; d_call: NA; j_call: TRBJ1-2; v_call: TRBV7-2; cdr3_nt: TGTGCCAGCAGCTTGAATCGACAGGGCTACACCTTC; cdr3_aa: CASSLNRQGYTF
clone_size: NA; d_call: TRBD1; j_call: TRBJ2-1; v_call: TRBV7-2; cdr3_nt: TGTGCCAGCAGCCTCGAGGACAGGTCCTACAATGAGCAGTTCTTC; cdr3_aa: CASSLEDRSYNEQFF
clone_size: NA; d_call: NA; j_call: TRBJ1-3; v_call: TRBV5-1; cdr3_nt: TGCGCCAGCCACGATCGACAGGCAGGAAACACCATATATTTT; cdr3_aa: CASHDRQAGNTIYF
clone_size: NA; d_call: NA; j_call: TRBJ2-7; v_call: TRBV10-1; cdr3_nt: TGCGCCAGCAGTGAGCCCCAGCTTAGCGCCTACTCCTACGAGCAGTACTTC; cdr3_aa: CASSEPQLSAYSYEQYF
clone_size: NA; d_call: NA; j_call: TRBJ2-7; v_call: TRBV4-3; cdr3_nt: TGCGCCAGCAGCCAAGATATAGAAAGGAGGTCCTACGAGCAGTACTTC; cdr3_aa: CASSQDIERRSYEQYF
clone_size: few; d_call: TRBD1; j_call: TRBJ2-3; v_call: TRBV6-4; cdr3_nt: TGTGCCAGCAGTGACGGGACAGGGGGCGCAGATACGCAGTATTTT; cdr3_aa: CASSDGTGGADTQYF
clone_size: few; d_call: NA; j_call: TRBJ1-1; v_call: TRBV27; cdr3_nt: TGTGCCAGCAGTTTCCAGACTAACACTGAAGCTTTCTTT; cdr3_aa: CASSFQTNTEAFF
clone_size: NA; d_call: NA; j_call: TRBJ1-2; v_call: TRBV6-6; cdr3_nt: TGTGCCAGCAGTTTGTCGGGGGGCAGCCTCGACCGGGGCTACACCTTC; cdr3_aa: CASSLSGGSLDRGYTF
clone_size: NA; d_call: NA; j_call: TRBJ1-2; v_call: TRBV7-2; cdr3_nt: TGTGCCAGCAGCCCCAATAGGGGTAACTATGGCTACACCTTC; cdr3_aa: CASSPNRGNYGYTF
clone_size: NA; d_call: NA; j_call: TRBJ1-6; v_call: TRBV5-4; cdr3_nt: TGTGCCAGCAGCTTGCAGGGGCGAGTTTCACCCCTCCACTTT; cdr3_aa: CASSLQGRVSPLHF
clone_size: NA; d_call: TRBD1; j_call: TRBJ2-3; v_call: TRBV6-1; cdr3_nt: TGTGCCAGCAGTCTGGACAGGGGAGGGACAGATACGCAGTATTTT; cdr3_aa: CASSLDRGGTDTQYF
clone_size: NA; d_call: TRBD2; j_call: TRBJ2-5; v_call: TRBV6-1; cdr3_nt: TGTGCCAGCAGTGGGCTAGCGGGGGACCAAGAGACCCAGTACTTC; cdr3_aa: CASSGLAGDQETQYF
clone_size: NA; d_call: NA; j_call: TRBJ1-2; v_call: TRBV27; cdr3_nt: TGTGCCAGCAGCCTAATTACCCCCCAGGGAAGTCTAAGCGGCTACACCTTC; cdr3_aa: CASSLITPQGSLSGYTF
clone_size: NA; d_call: NA; j_call: TRBJ1-5; v_call: TRBV30; cdr3_nt: TGTGCCTGGAGCGGAGGAACGGCAAGCAATCAGCCCCAGCATTTT; cdr3_aa: CAWSGGTASNQPQHF
clone_size: NA; d_call: NA; j_call: TRBJ2-1; v_call: TRBV30; cdr3_nt: TGTGCCTGGAATGGACTGAAATACAATGAGCAGTTCTTC; cdr3_aa: CAWNGLKYNEQFF
clone_size: once; d_call: TRBD1; j_call: TRBJ1-6; v_call: TRBV7-6; cdr3_nt: TGTGCCAGCAGCTTGGGACAGGGCCAGGGGTCACCCCTCAACTTT; cdr3_aa: CASSLGQGQGSPLNF
clone_size: NA; d_call: NA; j_call: TRBJ2-7; v_call: TRBV5-4; cdr3_nt: TGTGCCAGCAGCTTGGGACAGAGCTCCTGCGAGCAGTACTTC; cdr3_aa: CASSLGQSSCEQYF
clone_size: NA; d_call: TRBD1; j_call: TRBJ1-5; v_call: TRBV7-9; cdr3_nt: TGTGCCAGCAGCTCGTTGACAGGGGAGCAGCCCCAGCATTTT; cdr3_aa: CASSSLTGEQPQHF
clone_size: NA; d_call: NA; j_call: TRBJ1-2; v_call: TRBV5-4; cdr3_nt: TGTGCCAGCAGTCTGGGCGGGAATGGCTACACCTTC; cdr3_aa: CASSLGGNGYTF
clone_size: NA; d_call: NA; j_call: TRBJ2-3; v_call: TRBV11-3; cdr3_nt: TGTGCCAGCAGCCTTCGGACTAGCACAGATACGCAGTATTTT; cdr3_aa: CASSLRTSTDTQYF
clone_size: few; d_call: TRBD1; j_call: TRBJ2-1; v_call: TRBV27; cdr3_nt: TGTGCCAGCAAGACAGGGGACCTCCTCGATGAGCAGTTCTTC; cdr3_aa: CASKTGDLLDEQFF
clone_size: NA; d_call: NA; j_call: TRBJ2-1; v_call: TRBV9; cdr3_nt: TGTGCCAGCAGCGTAGCTCAGGGGGGTTTGAATGAGCAGTTCTTC; cdr3_aa: CASSVAQGGLNEQFF
clone_size: NA; d_call: TRBD2; j_call: TRBJ2-5; v_call: TRBV7-3; cdr3_nt: TGTGCCAGCAGCAAGAGCGGGGGAGCCCCAGAGACCCAGTACTTC; cdr3_aa: CASSKSGGAPETQYF
clone_size: NA; d_call: NA; j_call: TRBJ1-2; v_call: TRBV4-2; cdr3_nt: TGTGCCAGCAGCCAGGGGGTTACAGGGAACTATGGCTACACCTTC; cdr3_aa: CASSQGVTGNYGYTF
clone_size: NA; d_call: NA; j_call: TRBJ1-2; v_call: TRBV5-1; cdr3_nt: TGCGCCAGCAGCTTGGCCTTCGACAGGAGGGGCTACACCTTC; cdr3_aa: CASSLAFDRRGYTF
clone_size: once; d_call: TRBD1; j_call: TRBJ2-7; v_call: TRBV9; cdr3_nt: TGTGCCAGCAGCGTATACCCCCAGGGGGATGGATACGAGCAGTACTTC; cdr3_aa: CASSVYPQGDGYEQYF
clone_size: once; d_call: NA; j_call: TRBJ2-7; v_call: TRBV6-1; cdr3_nt: TGTGCCAGCAGTGACGCAGGGTTGGCTTCCCACGAGCAGTACTTC; cdr3_aa: CASSDAGLASHEQYF
clone_size: NA; d_call: NA; j_call: TRBJ2-7; v_call: TRBV2; cdr3_nt: TGTGCCAGCAGTGAAAAGACGAGGAGTGACTCCTACGAGCAGTACTTC; cdr3_aa: CASSEKTRSDSYEQYF
clone_size: NA; d_call: NA; j_call: TRBJ1-2; v_call: TRBV15; cdr3_nt: TGTGCCACCAGCAGAGATTCGATCGTCCTACTTGGTTACACCTTC; cdr3_aa: CATSRDSIVLLGYTF
clone_size: NA; d_call: TRBD2; j_call: TRBJ2-3; v_call: TRBV4-3; cdr3_nt: TGCGCCAGCAGCCCTTCGAACTCCGGGACTAGCGGGGGAGATACGCAGTATTTT; cdr3_aa: CASSPSNSGTSGGDTQYF
clone_size: many; d_call: TRBD1; j_call: TRBJ2-7; v_call: TRBV15; cdr3_nt: TGTGCCACCAGCAGAGATCAGGGGGCCTACGAGCAGTACTTC; cdr3_aa: CATSRDQGAYEQYF
clone_size: NA; d_call: NA; j_call: TRBJ2-7; v_call: TRBV4-3; cdr3_nt: TGCGCCAGCAGCCAAGAATCGGACAACGCCTACGAGCAGTACTTC; cdr3_aa: CASSQESDNAYEQYF
clone_size: NA; d_call: NA; j_call: TRBJ1-3; v_call: TRBV5-1; cdr3_nt: TGCGCCAGCAGCTTGGCCGGGGGAGAAAACTCTGGAAACACCATATATTTT; cdr3_aa: CASSLAGGENSGNTIYF
clone_size: NA; d_call: NA; j_call: TRBJ1-1; v_call: TRBV18; cdr3_nt: TGTGCCAGCTCACCACCGGACAGCACTGAAGCTTTCTTT; cdr3_aa: CASSPPDSTEAFF
clone_size: NA; d_call: TRBD1; j_call: TRBJ1-4; v_call: TRBV5-4; cdr3_nt: TGTGCCAGCAGGGAAGGGACAGCCGCAACTAATGAAAAACTGTTTTTT; cdr3_aa: CASREGTAATNEKLFF
clone_size: NA; d_call: TRBD2; j_call: TRBJ2-7; v_call: TRBV5-4; cdr3_nt: TGTGCCAGCAGCCCTCTTGGCGGGGGGGCGTGCGAGCAGTACTTC; cdr3_aa: CASSPLGGGACEQYF
clone_size: NA; d_call: TRBD1; j_call: TRBJ1-2; v_call: TRBV19; cdr3_nt: TGTGCCAGTACCCCGACAGGGGGAACTAACTATGGCTACACCTTC; cdr3_aa: CASTPTGGTNYGYTF
clone_size: few; d_call: NA; j_call: TRBJ2-7; v_call: TRBV5-1; cdr3_nt: TGCGCCAGCAGCTTGGGAGACAGCCCCTACGAGCAGTACTTC; cdr3_aa: CASSLGDSPYEQYF
clone_size: NA; d_call: TRBD1; j_call: TRBJ1-1; v_call: TRBV5-1; cdr3_nt: TGCGCCAGCAGCGGGGGCCAGGGGGGCACTGAAGCTTTCTTT; cdr3_aa: CASSGGQGGTEAFF
clone_size: NA; d_call: NA; j_call: TRBJ1-1; v_call: TRBV5-1; cdr3_nt: TGCGCCAGCAGCTTGGTAGGAGGGATTGAAGCTTTCTTT; cdr3_aa: CASSLVGGIEAFF
clone_size: NA; d_call: TRBD1; j_call: TRBJ1-1; v_call: TRBV6-1; cdr3_nt: TGTGCCAGCCCCGAGCCGACAGGGGGGGACACTGAAGCTTTCTTT; cdr3_aa: CASPEPTGGDTEAFF
clone_size: NA; d_call: NA; j_call: TRBJ2-5; v_call: TRBV7-9; cdr3_nt: TGTGCCAGCAGCTTAAAGGAGTGGGAAGAGACCCAGTACTTC; cdr3_aa: CASSLKEWEETQYF
clone_size: NA; d_call: TRBD1; j_call: TRBJ1-5; v_call: TRBV6-1; cdr3_nt: TGTGCCAGCAGTGGGGACAGTATTAGCAATCAGCCCCAGCATTTT; cdr3_aa: CASSGDSISNQPQHF